Listed below are T cell receptor beta chains from one sample, sequenced in a study of shared clonotypes between healthy human individuals. Using immunoSEQ multiplex PCR, the repertoire was profiled, and TCRdb retains in-frame clones only, with some absent. This sample has roughly 1,800,000 clones, with about 95% found just once. Input material: naive CD8+ T cells sorted from blood. All receptors come from a man aged 18 to 30 in good health. Both conserved end residues are part of each CDR3. The order of the fields is V gene, clone size, J gene, D gene, CDR3 protein, CDR3 DNA. A D gene is named only where the DNA matches it firmly. Where a row states a size, it is once, few, many or the class of an expanded clone; other rows omit it.

TRBV5-4	.	TRBJ2-7	.	CASSSSDQAYEQYF	TGTGCCAGCAGTTCAAGCGACCAAGCCTACGAGCAGTACTTC
TRBV7-2	.	TRBJ2-7	TRBD1	CASSLGQGPTYEQYF	TGTGCCAGCAGCTTAGGACAGGGGCCTACCTACGAGCAGTACTTC
TRBV13	few	TRBJ2-5	.	CASSLFGRETQYF	TGTGCCAGCAGCTTATTTGGGAGGGAGACCCAGTACTTC
TRBV5-4	.	TRBJ1-2	TRBD1	CASSLGTGGGGYTF	TGTGCCAGCAGCCTAGGGACAGGGGGTGGTGGCTACACCTTC
TRBV6-5	.	TRBJ1-1	.	CASSPGGTEAFF	TGTGCCAGCAGTCCTGGCGGCACTGAAGCTTTCTTT
TRBV5-5	.	TRBJ1-1	.	CASSSSTGFLTEAFF	TGTGCCAGCAGCTCCAGCACAGGGTTCTTGACTGAAGCTTTCTTT
TRBV9	.	TRBJ2-2	.	CASSVELQGPNTGELFF	TGTGCCAGCAGCGTCGAGCTTCAGGGACCGAACACCGGGGAGCTGTTTTTT
TRBV13	.	TRBJ2-7	.	CASSLGAGSPYEQYF	TGTGCCAGCAGCTTAGGGGCGGGTTCCCCCTACGAGCAGTACTTC
TRBV10-2	.	TRBJ2-1	.	CASSDPESSYNEQFF	TGCGCCAGCAGTGATCCGGAGAGCTCCTACAATGAGCAGTTCTTC
TRBV2	few	TRBJ1-3	.	CASSAFDTGSGNTIYF	TGTGCCAGCAGTGCTTTCGACACGGGCTCTGGAAACACCATATATTTT
TRBV30	.	TRBJ2-5	.	CAWSVLLPQETQYF	TGTGCCTGGAGTGTACTCTTACCTCAAGAGACCCAGTACTTC
TRBV6-1	.	TRBJ1-5	.	CASSELGELGNQPQHF	TGTGCCAGCAGTGAATTGGGGGAATTGGGCAATCAGCCCCAGCATTTT
TRBV4-1	.	TRBJ1-4	.	CASSQGGLDEKLFF	TGCGCCAGCAGCCAAGGGGGACTTGATGAAAAACTGTTTTTT